This TCR beta chain was sequenced for a study of T cells after yellow fever vaccination. By 5'RACE template switching, TCR cDNA was produced, with a universal primer site and UMIs added in the process. TCRdb reprocessed the 5' RACE reads via MiXCR and lists one record per CDR3 protein. The sample has about 500,000 distinct CDR3 sequences, roughly a sixth seen once; the top ten hold around 15%. This clonotype was found a few times. Its antigen is unknown. General study results and limits: It was the secondary response that reached its peak faster, day 5 versus 15, but it was weaker. Once the booster was given, most primary-vaccination clones reappeared, at 95% to 98% for CD4 and more than 85% for CD8.

This CDR3 region has 15 residues. Germline CDR1 is KGHSY and CDR2 is FQNENV. V was clipped by 1 base and J by 2 bases, with 9 bases between them. The input for sequencing was PBMCs, taken 5 days after the first yellow fever vaccination. The TCR originated in a man between 18 and 29 years old who received the YFV17D yellow fever vaccine. The chain combines TRBV16 with TRBJ1-5; a possible D gene is TRBD1 (5 bases). CDR3 in amino acids: CASSQWAGGNQPQHF. CDR3 nucleotide sequence: TGTGCCAGCAGCCAATGGGCGGGGGGCAATCAGCCCCAGCATTTT.